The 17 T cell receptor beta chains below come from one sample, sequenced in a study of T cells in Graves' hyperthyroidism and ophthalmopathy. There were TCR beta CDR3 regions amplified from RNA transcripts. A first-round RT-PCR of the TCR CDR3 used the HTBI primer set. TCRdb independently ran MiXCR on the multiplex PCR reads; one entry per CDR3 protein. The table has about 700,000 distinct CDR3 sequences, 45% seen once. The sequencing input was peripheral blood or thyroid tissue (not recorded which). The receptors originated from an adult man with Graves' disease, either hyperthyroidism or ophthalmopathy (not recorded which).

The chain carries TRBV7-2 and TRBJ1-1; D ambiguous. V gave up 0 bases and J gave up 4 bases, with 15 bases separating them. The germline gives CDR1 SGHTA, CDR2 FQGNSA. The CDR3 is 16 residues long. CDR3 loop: CASSLAYSGAGTEAFF. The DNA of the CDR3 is TGTGCCAGCAGCTTAGCGTATAGCGGCGCTGGCACTGAAGCTTTCTTT.

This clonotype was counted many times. The CDR3 is CASSPSSSSYEQYF. In nucleotides, the CDR3 is TGTGCCAGCAGCCCATCTAGCAGTTCCTACGAGCAGTACTTC. This sequence joins TRBV7-2 and TRBJ2-7; the D gene is possibly TRBD2 (5 bases). CDR1 and CDR2 from the germline V gene are SGHTA and FQGNSA. V gave up 5 bases and J gave up 1 base, with 12 bases separating them. The CDR3 covers 14 residues. The entire variable domain, with the rest obtained from reference TRBV7-2 and TRBJ2-7, is as follows: GAGVSQSPSNKVTEKGKDVELRCDPISGHTALYWYRQSLGQGLEFLIYFQGNSAPDKSGLPSDRFSAERTGGSVSTLTIQRTQQEDSAVYLCASSPSSSSYEQYFGPGTRLTVT.

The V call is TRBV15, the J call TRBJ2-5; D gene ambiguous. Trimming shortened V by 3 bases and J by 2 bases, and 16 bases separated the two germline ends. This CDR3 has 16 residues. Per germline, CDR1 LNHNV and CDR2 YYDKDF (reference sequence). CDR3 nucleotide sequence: TGTGCCACCAGCAGTTACTCCGCGAACCGACAAGAGACCCAGTACTTC. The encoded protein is CATSSYSANRQETQYF. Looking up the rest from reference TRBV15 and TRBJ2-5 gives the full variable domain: DAMVIQNPRYQVTQFGKPVTLSCSQTLNHNVMYWYQQKSSQAPKLLFHYYDKDFNNEADTPDNFQSRRPNTSFCFLDIRSPGLGDTAMYLCATSSYSANRQETQYFGPGTRLLVL.

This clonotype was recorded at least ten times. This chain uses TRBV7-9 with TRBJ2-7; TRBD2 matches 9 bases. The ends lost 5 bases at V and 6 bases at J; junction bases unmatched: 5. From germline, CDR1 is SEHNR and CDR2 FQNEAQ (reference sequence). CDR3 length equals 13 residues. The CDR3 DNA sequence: TGTGCCAGCAGCCGCGGGAGGGCCCTCGAGCAGTACTTC. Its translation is CASSRGRALEQYF.

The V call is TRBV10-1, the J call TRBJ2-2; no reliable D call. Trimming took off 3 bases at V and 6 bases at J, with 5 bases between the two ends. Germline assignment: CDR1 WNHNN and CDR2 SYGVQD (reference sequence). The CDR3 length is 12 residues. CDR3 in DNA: TGCGCCAGCAGTGAAGTCCCCGGGGAGCTGTTTTTT. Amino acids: CASSEVPGELFF.

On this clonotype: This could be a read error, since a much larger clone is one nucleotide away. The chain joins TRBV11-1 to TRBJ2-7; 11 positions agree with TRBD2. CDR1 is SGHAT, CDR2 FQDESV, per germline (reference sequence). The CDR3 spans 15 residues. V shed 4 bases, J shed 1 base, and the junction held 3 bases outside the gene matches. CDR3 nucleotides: TGTGCCAGCAGCTCTCTAGCGGGGGGATCCTACGAGCAGTACTTC. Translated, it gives CASSSLAGGSYEQYF. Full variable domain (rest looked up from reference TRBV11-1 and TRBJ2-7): EAEVAQSPRYKITEKSQAVAFWCDPISGHATLYWYRQILGQGPELLVQFQDESVVDDSQLPKDRFSAERLKGVDSTLKIQPAELGDSAMYLCASSSLAGGSYEQYFGPGTRLTVT.

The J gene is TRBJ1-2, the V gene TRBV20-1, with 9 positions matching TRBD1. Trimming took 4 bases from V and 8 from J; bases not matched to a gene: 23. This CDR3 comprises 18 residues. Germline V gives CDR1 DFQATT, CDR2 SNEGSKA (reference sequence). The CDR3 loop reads CSAKDRRGDRAFWEGYTF. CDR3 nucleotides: TGCAGTGCTAAAGATCGGAGAGGGGACAGGGCCTTTTGGGAAGGCTACACCTTC.

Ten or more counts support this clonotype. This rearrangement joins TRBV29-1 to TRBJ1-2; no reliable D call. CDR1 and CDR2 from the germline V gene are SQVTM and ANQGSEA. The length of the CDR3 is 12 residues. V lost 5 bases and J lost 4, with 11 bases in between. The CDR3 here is CSVWTRTYGYTF. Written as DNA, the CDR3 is TGCAGCGTTTGGACGAGAACCTATGGCTACACCTTC. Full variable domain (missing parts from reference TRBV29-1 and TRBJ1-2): SAVISQKPSRDICQRGTSLTIQCQVDSQVTMMFWYRQQPGQSLTLIATANQGSEATYESGFVIDKFPISRPNLTFSTLTVSNMSPEDSSIYLCSVWTRTYGYTFGSGTRLTVV.

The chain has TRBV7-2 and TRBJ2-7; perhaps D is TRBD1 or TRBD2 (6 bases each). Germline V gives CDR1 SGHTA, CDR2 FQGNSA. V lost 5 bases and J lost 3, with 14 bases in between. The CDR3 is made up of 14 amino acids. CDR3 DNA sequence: TGTGCCAGCAGCGTAGAGGGGGGTTTCTACGAGCAGTACTTC. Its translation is CASSVEGGFYEQYF.

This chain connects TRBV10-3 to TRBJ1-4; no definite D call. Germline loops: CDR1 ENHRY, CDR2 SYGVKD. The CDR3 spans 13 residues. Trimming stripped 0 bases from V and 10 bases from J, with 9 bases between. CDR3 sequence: CAISESVSGKLFF. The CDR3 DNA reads TGTGCCATCAGTGAGTCAGTCTCTGGAAAACTGTTTTTT.

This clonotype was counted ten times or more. The CDR3, as DNA: TGCAGCGGGATACCGGTATACAACTATGGCTACACCTTC. Encoded protein: CSGIPVYNYGYTF. The rearrangement joins TRBV29-1 to TRBJ1-2; D gene ambiguous. With 7 bases removed from V and 2 bases from J, the gap between germline ends came to 14 bases. The length of the CDR3 is 13 residues. Germline V gene data show CDR1 as SQVTM and CDR2 as ANQGSEA.

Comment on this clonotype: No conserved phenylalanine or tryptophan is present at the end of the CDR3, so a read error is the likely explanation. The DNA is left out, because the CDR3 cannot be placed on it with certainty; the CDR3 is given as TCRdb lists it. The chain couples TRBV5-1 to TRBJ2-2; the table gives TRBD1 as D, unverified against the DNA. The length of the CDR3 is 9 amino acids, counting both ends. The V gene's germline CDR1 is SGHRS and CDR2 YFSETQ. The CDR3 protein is CASSLMQGL.

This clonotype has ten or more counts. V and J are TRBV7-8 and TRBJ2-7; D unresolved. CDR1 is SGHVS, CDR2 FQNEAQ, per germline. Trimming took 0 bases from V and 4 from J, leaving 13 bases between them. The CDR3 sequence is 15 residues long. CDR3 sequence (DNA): TGTGCCAGCAGCTTAGCCCCCCCTACAGCTTACGAGCAGTACTTC. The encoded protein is CASSLAPPTAYEQYF.

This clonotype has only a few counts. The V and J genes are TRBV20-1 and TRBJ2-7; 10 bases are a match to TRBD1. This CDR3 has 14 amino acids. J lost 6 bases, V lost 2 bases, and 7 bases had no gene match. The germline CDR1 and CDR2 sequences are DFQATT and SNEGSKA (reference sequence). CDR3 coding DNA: TGCAGTGCTAGAAGGACAGGGGGTGGTAGCGAGCAGTACTTC. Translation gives CSARRTGGGSEQYF.

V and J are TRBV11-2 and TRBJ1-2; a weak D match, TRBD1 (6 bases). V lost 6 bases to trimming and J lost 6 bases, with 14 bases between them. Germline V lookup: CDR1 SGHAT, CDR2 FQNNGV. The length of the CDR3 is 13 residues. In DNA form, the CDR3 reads TGTGCCAGCAGTTTCACAGGGAACCATGGCTACACCTTC. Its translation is CASSFTGNHGYTF.

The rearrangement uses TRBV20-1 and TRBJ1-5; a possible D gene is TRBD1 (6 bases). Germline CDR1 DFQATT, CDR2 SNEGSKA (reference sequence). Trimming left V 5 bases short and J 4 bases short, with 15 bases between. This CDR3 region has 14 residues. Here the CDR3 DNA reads TGCAGTGCTGATACAGGGATAGGAAATCAGCCCCAGCATTTT. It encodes CSADTGIGNQPQHF.

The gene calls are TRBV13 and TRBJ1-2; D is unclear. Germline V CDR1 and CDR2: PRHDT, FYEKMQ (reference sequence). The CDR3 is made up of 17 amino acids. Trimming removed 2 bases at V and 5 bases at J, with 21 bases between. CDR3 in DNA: TGTGCCAGCAGCTTACCCCTTGTCGAGAGTTTTAGGTATGGCTACACCTTC. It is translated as CASSLPLVESFRYGYTF. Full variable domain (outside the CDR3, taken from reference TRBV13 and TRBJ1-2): AAGVIQSPRHLIKEKRETATLKCYPIPRHDTVYWYQQGPGQDPQFLISFYEKMQSDKGSIPDRFSAQQFSDYHSELNMSSLELGDSALYFCASSLPLVESFRYGYTFGSGTRLTVV.